This entry concerns a single T cell receptor beta chain. Methods used by the authors: It was from reference gene primer amplification that nucleated cell counts were estimated. Here immunoSEQ multiplex PCR was the method, and the copy in TCRdb shows in-frame clones only, minus some. The V and J calls and the clone size are those of that table, but D and trimming were determined from the DNA. This sample has around 60,000 clones, with 65% to 80% found just once. This sample is drawn from a study of blood T cell repertoires in COVID-19. Background on the study: Samples representing acute and convalescent COVID-19 were sourced from the United States, Italy and Spain. In each case, the material was cDNA or gDNA derived from T cells, B-cell-depleted T cells, or PBMCs.

This CDR3 is built from 13 residues. Germline V CDR1 and CDR2: MDHEN, SYDVKM. The V end lost 1 base, the J end lost 4 bases, and 5 bases lay between the germline ends. Seattle patients were enrolled while actively infected and followed longitudinally. The TCR comes from a man between 25 and 39 years old with COVID-19, enrolled during active disease. V is TRBV28 and J is TRBJ1-3; no firm D call. The sample comprised peripheral blood. As DNA, the CDR3 is TGTGCCAGCAGTTTATTACAGGGAAACACCATATATTTT. Its protein product is CASSLLQGNTIYF.